These 12 T cell receptor beta chains came from one sample sequenced in a study of graft-versus-host responses after intestinal transplantation. Clones were sequenced by immunoSEQ multiplex PCR, and TCRdb holds only the in-frame ones, with some missing. Among around 97,000 clones listed, about 90% were seen once. The antigens for these receptors are not known. The material sequenced was unstimulated CD8+ T cells sorted from spleen or lymph node cells, taken before intestinal transplant. Receptor source: a human donor who received an intestinal transplant.

V gene TRBV27 combines with J gene TRBJ1-4; D possibly corresponds to TRBD1 (5 bases). Deletions cut 3 bases from V and 8 bases from J, with 13 bases between. Germline V gene sequence: CDR1 MNHEY, CDR2 SMNVEV (reference sequence). The CDR3 is made up of 14 amino acids. CDR3 nucleotide sequence: TGTGCCAGCAGTTTTGGGGCGGGGGACGAAAAACTGTTTTTT. The encoded protein is CASSFGAGDEKLFF.

The V call is TRBV4-1, the J call TRBJ2-7; D tentatively reads TRBD1 or TRBD2 (5 bases each). The length of the CDR3 is 17 residues. The V gene's germline CDR1 is MGHRA and CDR2 YSYEKL. V was cut by 3 bases and J by 1 base, with 19 bases left in between. This CDR3 is CASSQDPDGALSYEQYF. The CDR3 coding sequence is TGCGCCAGCAGCCAGGACCCGGACGGGGCGCTTTCCTACGAGCAGTACTTC.

CDR3 protein: CASSGEGAGGHNEQFF. CDR3 in DNA: TGTGCCAGCAGTGGGGAGGGAGCGGGGGGCCACAATGAGCAGTTCTTC. The chain combines TRBV2 with TRBJ2-1; 9 bases match TRBD2. The CDR3 has 16 residues. J was trimmed by 5 bases and V by 4 bases; bases with no gene match: 9. Per germline, CDR1 SNHLY and CDR2 FYNNEI.

The CDR3 region is CASSVYRGNEQFF. CDR3 nucleotide sequence: TGCGCCAGCAGCGTCTACAGGGGAAATGAGCAGTTCTTC. The chain couples TRBV5-1 to TRBJ2-1, with 7 bases matching TRBD1. Germline CDR1 reads SGHRS; CDR2 reads YFSETQ. This CDR3 has 13 residues. Trimming took 4 bases from V and 7 from J; bases not matched to a gene: 5.

V usage is TRBV2 and J usage is TRBJ2-5, with D possibly called TRBD1 or TRBD2 (5 bases each). The CDR3 has 17 amino acids. CDR1 and CDR2 (germline): SNHLY, FYNNEI. V was cut by 3 bases and J by 6 bases, with 23 bases left in between. The CDR3 sequence is CASSEWVGTDLGQTQYF. CDR3 DNA sequence: TGTGCCAGCAGTGAGTGGGTAGGGACGGACCTTGGGCAGACCCAGTACTTC. Combining the CDR3 with reference TRBV2 and TRBJ2-5 gives the whole variable domain EPEVTQTPSHQVTQMGQEVILRCVPISNHLYFYWYRQILGQKVEFLVSFYNNEISEKSEIFDDQFSVERPDGSNFTLKIRSTKLEDSAMYFCASSEWVGTDLGQTQYFGPGTRLLVL.

A single count supports this clone. This chain uses TRBV7-9 with TRBJ2-7; no clear D gene. The V and J ends lost 5 bases and 6 bases respectively, with 14 bases between them. CDR1 is SEHNR, CDR2 FQNEAQ, per germline (reference sequence). The CDR3 is 13 residues long. The CDR3 loop reads CASSPSGSTEQYF. The CDR3 bases are TGTGCCAGCAGCCCGAGTGGGTCGACCGAGCAGTACTTC.

The rearrangement uses TRBV5-5 and TRBJ2-1; 11 nucleotides match TRBD1. The CDR3 sequence is 15 residues long. Germline lookup yields CDR1 SGHKS and CDR2 YYEKEE (reference sequence). After removal of 5 bases from V and 8 bases from J, the junction contained 9 bases not matched to a gene. The CDR3 DNA reads as TGTGCCAGCAGTTCCGGGACAGGGGGTGAGGATGAGCAGTTCTTC. It specifies CASSSGTGGEDEQFF.

The V gene is TRBV11-2, the J gene TRBJ2-7; D gene uncertain. The CDR3 contains 14 residues. Trimming cost V 2 bases and J 2 bases, with 10 bases left between them. Germline CDR1 reads SGHAT; CDR2 reads FQNNGV. CDR3 residues: CASSLYRTPYEQYF. CDR3 nucleotide sequence: TGTGCCAGCAGCTTATATAGGACGCCCTACGAGCAGTACTTC.

The genes are TRBV10-3 and TRBJ2-1; D is unresolved. Germline V lookup: CDR1 ENHRY, CDR2 SYGVKD. The CDR3 is 14 amino acids. V shed 4 bases and J shed 0 bases, with 7 bases lying between them. The CDR3 nucleotides are TGTGCCATCAGTGCGGAGAGCTCCTACAATGAGCAGTTCTTC. Its protein product is CAISAESSYNEQFF.

This clone has just one count. This specimen includes other DNA sequences encoding the same CDR3. The chain employs TRBV7-6 and TRBJ2-7, with D tentatively TRBD2 (5 bases). Germline V gives CDR1 SGHVS, CDR2 FNYEAQ. Trimming stripped 3 bases from V and 6 bases from J, with 12 bases between. The CDR3 sequence is 13 residues long. CDR3 nucleotide sequence: TGTGCCAGCAGCTTTGACCGAGGGAGCGAGCAGTACTTC. The encoded protein is CASSFDRGSEQYF.

The table lists this clone with a count of one. The rearrangement joins TRBV9 to TRBJ2-1; 9 bases are a match to TRBD2. The V gene's germline CDR1 is SGDLS and CDR2 YYNGEE. With V trimmed by 3 bases and J by 0 bases, 13 bases remained unmatched. The CDR3 covers 19 residues. Here the CDR3 DNA reads TGTGCCAGCAGCGGAGGCGGAGCGGGGGGCCCGAGCTCCTACAATGAGCAGTTCTTC. Translated: CASSGGGAGGPSSYNEQFF.

V gene TRBV15 combines with J gene TRBJ2-7; 7 nucleotides align to TRBD1. V dropped 5 bases and J dropped 2; count of bases not matched to a gene: 9. CDR3 size: 15 residues. The V gene's germline CDR1 is LNHNV and CDR2 YYDKDF (reference sequence). CDR3 in amino acids: CATSFRQGPTYEQYF. Here the CDR3 DNA reads TGTGCCACCAGCTTCCGACAGGGACCCACCTACGAGCAGTACTTC.